The 24 T cell receptor beta chains presented below share a single source sample, sequenced in a study of cytomegalovirus exposure and HLA in healthy donors. Amplification used 60 Vbeta primers and 13 Jbeta primers. Sequencing used immunoSEQ multiplex PCR; TCRdb keeps in-frame clones, though not all of them. Of about 160,000 clones listed, about 80% were seen once; the top ten hold roughly 3.5%. Material for sequencing was PBMCs. These receptors were collected from a man in his thirties or forties in good health and CMV-seropositive.

This clone was seen just once. This chain connects TRBV7-2 to TRBJ1-4, with no clear D. Germline lookup yields CDR1 SGHTA and CDR2 FQGNSA. The CDR3 spans 12 residues. Trimming removed 1 base from V and 7 bases from J, with 4 bases in between. CDR3 amino acids: CASSLVREKLFF. The CDR3 nucleotides read TGTGCCAGCAGCTTAGTCCGTGAAAAACTGTTTTTT.

CDR3 amino acids: CASLGQLNTEAFF. The CDR3 DNA follows: TGTGCCAGCCTTGGACAGCTGAACACTGAAGCTTTCTTT. The rearrangement joins TRBV6-5 to TRBJ1-1; possible D gene TRBD1, 6 bases. CDR3 length equals 13 residues. V shed 8 bases and J shed 0 bases, with 10 bases lying between them. Germline V gene lookup returns CDR1 MNHEY and CDR2 SVGAGI.

The chain has TRBV13 and TRBJ1-5; D unresolved. The CDR3 is 14 residues long. Germline values: CDR1 PRHDT, CDR2 FYEKMQ (reference sequence). Trimming took 0 bases from V and 2 from J, leaving 5 bases between them. CDR3 protein: CASSLGGGNQPQHF. In nucleotides, the CDR3 is TGTGCCAGCAGCTTAGGCGGGGGCAATCAGCCCCAGCATTTT.

V is TRBV23-1 and J is TRBJ2-7; the match to TRBD1 covers 9 bases. TRBV23-1 is an ORF, with its function uncertain. After removal of 4 bases from V and 0 bases from J, the junction contained 4 bases not matched to a gene. The CDR3 consists of 15 residues. The CDR3 nucleotides are TGCGCCAGCAGTCCCCCGACAGGGGGCTCCTACGAGCAGTACTTC. Amino acid sequence: CASSPPTGGSYEQYF.

The chain carries TRBV6-5 and TRBJ2-5; 8 bases line up with TRBD1. Germline loops: CDR1 MNHEY, CDR2 SVGAGI. The CDR3 is made up of 15 amino acids. V shed 1 base and J 5 bases; nucleotides not matched to a gene: 6. For the CDR3, the DNA is TGTGCCAGCAGTTACTGGGCAGGGGGCGCGGAGACCCAGTACTTC. Its protein is CASSYWAGGAETQYF.

This clone is a singleton in its sample. The V call is TRBV29-1, the J call TRBJ2-5, with 9 bases matching TRBD1. The assigned J gene may be wrong: the sequence end matches TRBJ2-7 better. The CDR3 totals 15 residues. Germline CDR1 and CDR2: SQVTM and ANQGSEA. CDR3 amino acids: CSVEDPGQGSHEQYF. The CDR3 coding sequence is TGCAGCGTTGAAGATCCCGGACAGGGGTCCCACGAGCAGTACTTC.

The chain has TRBV4-1 and TRBJ2-5, with TRBD1 identical over 8 bases. The CDR3 length is 15 residues. J was trimmed by 4 bases and V by 1 base; bases with no gene match: 5. Germline-derived CDR1 and CDR2 are MGHRA and YSYEKL. For the CDR3, the DNA is TGCGCCAGCAGCCAAGCCTTCGACAGGGGAGAGACCCAGTACTTC. Translation gives CASSQAFDRGETQYF.

V gene TRBV2 combines with J gene TRBJ1-4; maybe TRBD1 (5 bases). The V and J ends lost 4 bases and 8 bases respectively, with 14 bases between them. Germline V gene lookup returns CDR1 SNHLY and CDR2 FYNNEI. CDR3 length equals 14 residues. Here the CDR3 reads CASSAASGGEKLFF. In DNA form, the CDR3 reads TGTGCCAGCAGTGCGGCATCGGGGGGAGAAAAACTGTTTTTT.

This clone was recorded only once. The rearrangement uses TRBV28 and TRBJ1-1; 9 bases are shared with TRBD1. This CDR3 is built from 14 residues. Germline CDR1 reads MDHEN; CDR2 reads SYDVKM. V was clipped by 7 bases and J by 4 bases; unmatched bases: 7. CDR3 DNA sequence: TGTGCCAGCAAGGGACAGGGATCGGCCACTGAAGCTTTCTTT. This encodes CASKGQGSATEAFF.

V usage is TRBV11-2 and J usage is TRBJ2-3; the D gene is possibly TRBD2 (6 bases). Trimming removed 6 bases at V and 0 bases at J, with 22 bases between. Germline-derived CDR1 and CDR2 are SGHAT and FQNNGV. This CDR3 contains 18 residues. The CDR3 DNA reads TGTGCCAGCAGGGTGTGGCCCAACTTAGCGGAGAGCACAGATACGCAGTATTTT. Protein product: CASRVWPNLAESTDTQYF.

The chain carries TRBV11-1 and TRBJ2-5, with TRBD2 identical over 10 bases. Per the germline V gene, CDR1 is SGHAT and CDR2 is FQDESV (reference sequence). Trimming took 5 bases from V and 5 from J; bases not matched to a gene: 8. The CDR3 has 15 amino acids. CDR3 bases: TGTGCCAGCAGCGACCGGACTAGCGGATATGAGACCCAGTACTTC. Protein sequence: CASSDRTSGYETQYF.

This clone turned up a few times. The gene calls are TRBV19 and TRBJ1-4; a weak D match, TRBD1 (6 bases). The CDR3 consists of 14 residues. From germline, CDR1 is LNHDA and CDR2 SQIVND (reference sequence). The V gene lost 7 bases and the J gene lost 0 bases, with 9 bases spanning the gap. CDR3: CASTGVATNEKLFF. CDR3 in DNA: TGTGCCAGTACAGGGGTTGCAACTAATGAAAAACTGTTTTTT.

The chain recombines TRBV27 with TRBJ2-7; no clear D gene. CDR1 is MNHEY and CDR2 is SMNVEV in the germline V gene (reference sequence). CDR3 length: 13 residues. V was clipped by 5 bases and J by 6 bases, with 14 bases between them. The CDR3 sequence is CASSPTSEAEQYF. The DNA of the CDR3 is TGTGCCAGCAGTCCAACCTCCGAGGCCGAGCAGTACTTC.

The chain is built from TRBV6-6 and TRBJ2-1, with TRBD1 as a possible D gene (6 bases). The CDR3 runs 12 residues. From germline, CDR1 is MNHNY and CDR2 SVGAGI (reference sequence). Trimming stripped 6 bases from V and 9 bases from J, with 12 bases between. The CDR3 protein is CASRQGGPEQFF. Here the CDR3 DNA reads TGTGCCAGCAGACAGGGCGGCCCTGAGCAGTTCTTC.

The chain recombines TRBV29-1 with TRBJ2-7; D is uncertain. The CDR3 is made up of 13 amino acids. Trimming stripped 0 bases from V and 1 base from J, with 7 bases between. The germline V gene has CDR1 SQVTM and CDR2 ANQGSEA. In DNA, the CDR3 is TGCAGCGTTGAAGACGCGACTTCCTACGAGCAGTACTTC. This codes for CSVEDATSYEQYF.

This sequence joins TRBV27 and TRBJ1-2, with 8 positions matching TRBD1. This CDR3 contains 14 residues. V shed 4 bases and J 3 bases; nucleotides not matched to a gene: 4. Germline CDR1 MNHEY, CDR2 SMNVEV (reference sequence). CDR3 sequence reads: CASSSPGGHYGYTF. Written as DNA, the CDR3 is TGTGCCAGCAGTTCCCCAGGGGGCCACTATGGCTACACCTTC.

The chain combines TRBV9 with TRBJ1-3, with D hard to call. This CDR3 contains 14 residues. V was clipped by 4 bases and J by 2 bases, with 10 bases between them. The germline CDR1 and CDR2 sequences are SGDLS and YYNGEE. CDR3 DNA sequence: TGTGCCAGCAGCTCAGGTGTCACTGGAAACACCATATATTTT. Translation gives CASSSGVTGNTIYF.

A few counts support this clone. The chain is built from TRBV5-1 and TRBJ1-4, with 9 nucleotides matching TRBD1. V trimming: 2 bases; J trimming: 8 bases; junction bases outside the gene matches: 4. Germline V gene sequence: CDR1 SGHRS, CDR2 YFSETQ. The CDR3 loop spans 14 amino acids. The CDR3 DNA follows: TGCGCCAGCAGCTTACAGGGGGCGCGGGAAAAACTGTTTTTT. Translating gives CASSLQGAREKLFF.

The chain carries TRBV7-9 and TRBJ2-5; the match to TRBD2 covers 10 bases. CDR3 length equals 15 residues. The germline V gene has CDR1 SEHNR and CDR2 FQNEAQ (reference sequence). Trimming at V came to 1 base and at J to 4 bases, leaving 3 bases not matched to a gene. This CDR3 is CASSLVAGGRETQYF. The DNA for the CDR3 is TGTGCCAGCAGCTTAGTAGCGGGGGGAAGAGAGACCCAGTACTTC.

This sequence joins TRBV7-9 and TRBJ2-5; D is perhaps TRBD1 (6 bases). Germline V gene lookup returns CDR1 SEHNR and CDR2 FQNEAQ (reference sequence). The CDR3 is made up of 15 amino acids. V lost 0 bases to trimming and J lost 4 bases, with 12 bases between them. The CDR3 protein is CASSLALGAVETQYF. The CDR3, as DNA: TGTGCCAGCAGCTTAGCATTGGGGGCGGTAGAGACCCAGTACTTC. Full variable domain (remainder filled in from reference TRBV7-9 and TRBJ2-5): DTGVSQNPRHKITKRGQNVTFRCDPISEHNRLYWYRQTLGQGPEFLTYFQNEAQLEKSRLLSDRFSAERPKGSFSTLEIQRTEQGDSAMYLCASSLALGAVETQYFGPGTRLLVL.

V usage is TRBV30 and J usage is TRBJ2-7; tentatively, D is TRBD1 (5 bases). Trimming left V 2 bases short and J 11 bases short, with 22 bases between. There are 14 residues in the CDR3. Germline V lookup: CDR1 GTSNPN, CDR2 SVGIG (reference sequence). CDR3 sequence (DNA): TGTGCCTGGAGTAATGAACATGTTACAGGTGCCAAGTACTTC. Translation: CAWSNEHVTGAKYF.

This clone was picked up a small number of times. For the CDR3, the DNA is TGTGCCAGCTCACCCGCGGGGGGTAATGAAAAACTGTTTTTT. Encoded protein: CASSPAGGNEKLFF. The chain employs TRBV18 and TRBJ1-4, with D possibly being TRBD1 (5 bases). V dropped 3 bases and J dropped 4 bases, with 9 bases sitting between them. The V gene's germline CDR1 is KGHSH and CDR2 LQKENI. This CDR3 spans 14 amino acids. Looking up the rest from reference TRBV18 and TRBJ1-4 gives the full variable domain: NAGVMQNPRHLVRRRGQEARLRCSPMKGHSHVYWYRQLPEEGLKFMVYLQKENIIDESGMPKERFSAEFPKEGPSILRIQQVVRGDSAAYFCASSPAGGNEKLFFGSGTQLSVL.

V usage is TRBV19 and J usage is TRBJ2-7; TRBD1 is a possible D gene (5 bases). Germline assignment: CDR1 LNHDA and CDR2 SQIVND (reference sequence). The ends were cut back, 3 bases at V and 3 bases at J, with 15 bases in the middle. This CDR3 spans 15 amino acids. The CDR3 DNA reads TGTGCCAGTAGTATGAGACAGAACTCCTACTACGAGCAGTACTTC. This sequence encodes CASSMRQNSYYEQYF.

V is TRBV2 and J is TRBJ1-4; D possibly corresponds to TRBD1 (5 bases). Trimming took 1 base from V and 4 from J, leaving 10 bases between them. The CDR3 runs 15 residues. Per germline, CDR1 SNHLY and CDR2 FYNNEI. The CDR3 region has the DNA TGTGCCAGCAGTGAAGGGGGACTGAGTAATGAAAAACTGTTTTTT. Translated: CASSEGGLSNEKLFF.